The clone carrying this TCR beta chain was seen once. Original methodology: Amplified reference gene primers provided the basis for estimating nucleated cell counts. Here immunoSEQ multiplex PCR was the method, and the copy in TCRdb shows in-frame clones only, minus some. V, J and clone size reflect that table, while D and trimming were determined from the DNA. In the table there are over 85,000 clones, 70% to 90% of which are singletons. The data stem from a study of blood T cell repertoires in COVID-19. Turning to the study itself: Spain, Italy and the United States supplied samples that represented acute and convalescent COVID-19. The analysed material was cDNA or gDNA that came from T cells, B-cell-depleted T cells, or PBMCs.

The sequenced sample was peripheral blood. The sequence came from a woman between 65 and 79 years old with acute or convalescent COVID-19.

The CDR3 DNA reads TGTGCCAGTAGCCGGGACAGGGGGATCAGCTCTGGAAACACCATATATTTT. Its translation is CASSRDRGISSGNTIYF. The V and J genes are TRBV19 and TRBJ1-3, with 11 bases fitting TRBD1. Germline CDR1 LNHDA, CDR2 SQIVND (reference sequence). J lost 0 bases, V lost 6 bases, and 7 bases had no gene match. CDR3 length equals 17 residues.